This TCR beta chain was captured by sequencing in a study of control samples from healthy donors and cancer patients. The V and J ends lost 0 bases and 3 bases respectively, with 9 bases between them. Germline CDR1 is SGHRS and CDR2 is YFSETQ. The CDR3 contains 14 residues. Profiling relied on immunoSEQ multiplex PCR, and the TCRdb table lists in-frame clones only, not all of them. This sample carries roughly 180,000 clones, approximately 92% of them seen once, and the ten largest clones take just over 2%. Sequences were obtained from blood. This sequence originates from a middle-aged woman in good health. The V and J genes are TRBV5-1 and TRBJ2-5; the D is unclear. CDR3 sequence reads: CASSLGLGEETQYF. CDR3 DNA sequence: TGCGCCAGCAGCTTGGGGCTAGGCGAAGAGACCCAGTACTTC.